This entry concerns a single T cell receptor (beta chain). Its antigen target is currently unknown. Base qualities are not at hand, and no much larger clone is one base apart. The source of the sample is a study of blood T cell repertoires in COVID-19 (dated by TCRdb to 2020 to 2021). The study in broad terms: The collaborator samples originated in the United States, Italy and Spain and spanned the acute and convalescent phases of COVID-19. The material from the prospective study consisted of cDNA or gDNA derived from T cells, B-cell-depleted T cells, or PBMCs. Deeply sampled blood TCRbeta repertoires from subjects exposed to, actively infected with, or recovered from COVID-19 were included in the dataset. The repertoires were released in a freely available public database meant as a resource for research on the immune response to SARS-CoV-2. Samples came from the ongoing ImmuneRACE study (first 160 participants) plus 1,254 subjects from 6 global collaborators. The sample metadata nearly always contained a de-identified subject ID, COVID-19 status, age in years and sex. Where HLA class I and class II types were available, the types were taken from metadata supplied by the sample provider, not from assay-based typing.

Here is what the overall study found, with its caveats: The quantity of clinical and demographic metadata differed by source and by participant and was supplied without curation.

The germline V and J ends show losses of 6 bases and 4 bases respectively, and no gene match explains 5 bases of the junction. The germline V gene provides CDR1 MNHEY and CDR2 SVGAGI. CDR3 length: 13 amino acids, cysteine to phenylalanine. Here the CDR3 DNA is all that survives: 39 bases in frame from base 1. One collaborating source in Seattle enrolled patients during active infection and followed them longitudinally through the course of disease. Collaborating institutions collected whole blood in K2EDTA tubes following their own protocols. For TCRbeta analysis, collaborators shipped samples as frozen whole blood, isolated PBMCs, or DNA extracted from either of those sample types. TCRbeta CDR3 regions were amplified from genomic DNA using the immunoSEQ Assay, a bias-controlled multiplex PCR. The paper's processing steps were these. Within the assay, amplification of reference gene primers was used to estimate how many nucleated cells each sample contained. Sequence reads were collapsed and filtered to measure the absolute abundance of every unique TCRbeta CDR3 rearrangement. For each sample, productive Simpson clonality was calculated by taking the square root of Simpson's diversity index across productive rearrangements. TCRdb's version of the immuneACCESS table is confined to in-frame rearrangements and falls short of the full clone set. An unresolved V gene accounts for under half of the shortfall where checked; the remainder is of unknown origin. The V and J calls and clone size come from that table; D and trimming were worked out from the DNA. The sample contains hundreds of thousands of clones, roughly 89% of them found a single time. Clones ranked in the top ten supply around 0.9% of the sample.

This clonotype was obtained from a man aged 18-30 years with COVID-19, enrolled during active disease. What was sequenced was peripheral blood. The chain employs TRBV6-5 and TRBJ2-7; TRBD1 lines up with 8 middle nucleotides. The DNA is as follows: TGTGCCAGCAGAACTGACAGGGGTTACGAGCAGTACTTC. This sequence encodes CASRTDRGYEQYF.